This T cell receptor (beta chain) derives from a study of shared T cell receptors in the human thymus. Profiled with immunoSEQ multiplex PCR; TCRdb holds only in-frame clones, not every one. The table has about 660,000 clones, over 75% seen once. CDR1 and CDR2 from the germline V gene are SGHRS and YFSETQ. The ends were cut back, 6 bases at V and 0 bases at J, with 10 bases in the middle. CDR3 length: 15 residues. These same records also appear under a second study, on human thymus T cells. According to that study: Donors were healthy Finnish babies undergoing corrective operations for congenital heart defects. Thymus specimens were resections from corrective heart surgery. Gene usage (both V and J) appeared biased in thymic and blood repertoires. Thymic TCR repertoires of unrelated people reportedly overlapped highly.

Material: thymocytes. J is TRBJ2-6 and V is TRBV5-1; D gene ambiguous. The origin of this receptor is a boy younger than two with a congenital heart defect. For the CDR3, the DNA is TGCGCCAGCACCCTAGATCTCTCTGGGGCCAACGTCCTGACTTTC. Translated: CASTLDLSGANVLTF.